These 18 T cell receptor beta chains came from one sample sequenced in a study of blood T cell repertoires in COVID-19. The table came from immunoSEQ multiplex PCR; TCRdb's copy has only in-frame clones and leaves some out. The sample yields about 300,000 clones, 65% to 90% seen once. The sequenced sample consisted of PBMCs or T cells enriched from blood (not recorded which). The receptors stem from a young man who had recovered from COVID-19.

This sequence joins TRBV18 and TRBJ2-2, with a weak D call TRBD1 (6 bases). The germline V and J ends were trimmed by 5 bases and 3 bases, with 13 bases remaining between them. The V gene's germline CDR1 is KGHSH and CDR2 LQKENI. This CDR3 is 15 amino acids long. CDR3: CASSTRQVDTGELFF. The DNA for the CDR3 is TGTGCCAGCTCAACACGACAGGTTGACACCGGGGAGCTGTTTTTT.

The V and J genes are TRBV5-4 and TRBJ2-3; 15 bases align to TRBD2. The trim removed 4 bases at V and 5 bases at J, leaving 14 bases unmatched. The CDR3 has 19 residues. Germline V CDR1 and CDR2: SGHNT, YYREEE (reference sequence). CDR3 in DNA: TGTGCCAGCAGCCAGGGACTAGCGGGGGGATCTAGGGCGGGAGATACGCAGTATTTT. Translating it yields CASSQGLAGGSRAGDTQYF.

In DNA, the CDR3 is TGTGCCAGCAGCCAAGAAGGACAGGGCGCCGGGAACACCATATATTTT. Protein sequence: CASSQEGQGAGNTIYF. The gene calls are TRBV3-1 (or the pseudogene TRBV3-2) and TRBJ1-3, with 8 bases aligning to TRBD1. Germline CDR1 LGHDT, CDR2 YNNKEL (reference sequence). The CDR3 runs to 16 residues. V lost 0 bases, J lost 7 bases, and 8 bases stayed unmatched.

The rearrangement uses TRBV4-1 and TRBJ1-1; D is possibly TRBD1 (5 bases). V shed 0 bases and J shed 10 bases, with 15 bases lying between them. CDR3 length equals 14 residues. Germline V gene lookup returns CDR1 MGHRA and CDR2 YSYEKL. The CDR3 region is CASSQDGSGLAAFF. DNA of the CDR3: TGCGCCAGCAGCCAAGATGGGTCAGGGTTGGCAGCTTTCTTT.

This clone was seen once. The rearrangement uses TRBV15 and TRBJ2-5, with TRBD1 as a possible D gene (5 bases). Looked up from germline, CDR1 is LNHNV and CDR2 is YYDKDF (reference sequence). This CDR3 spans 14 amino acids. V was shortened by 5 bases and J by 0 bases, with 10 bases between the two germline ends. The CDR3 region has the DNA TGTGCCACCAGCGCGAACAGGTACCAAGAGACCCAGTACTTC. It is translated as CATSANRYQETQYF.

The gene calls are TRBV5-5 and TRBJ2-1, with TRBD2 identical over 12 bases. From germline, CDR1 is SGHKS and CDR2 YYEKEE (reference sequence). With V trimmed by 9 bases and J by 5 bases, 3 bases remained unmatched. The CDR3 has 13 amino acids. For the CDR3, the DNA is TGTGCCACCCGGACTAGCGGGAACAATGAGCAGTTCTTC. The encoded protein is CATRTSGNNEQFF.

The rearrangement uses TRBV5-1 and TRBJ1-1; 7 nucleotides match TRBD1. The CDR3 consists of 13 residues. V lost 7 bases and J lost 2; bases outside the gene matches: 5. The V gene's germline CDR1 is SGHRS and CDR2 YFSETQ. DNA for the CDR3: TGCGCCAGCGGGGGACAGCTAAACACTGAAGCTTTCTTT. Residues: CASGGQLNTEAFF.

The chain employs TRBV18 and TRBJ1-4; tentative D call: TRBD1 (5 bases). The CDR3 consists of 15 residues. Germline V CDR1 and CDR2: KGHSH, LQKENI. V lost 2 bases and J 7 bases, leaving 14 bases between the germline ends. The CDR3 coding sequence is TGTGCCAGCTCACCATACTCAGGGTCCGGTGAAAAACTGTTTTTT. Translated: CASSPYSGSGEKLFF.

This chain links TRBV7-9 with TRBJ2-1, with TRBD2 matching over 10 bases. CDR3 length: 15 residues. J gave up 3 bases and V 5 bases, and 4 bases lay outside the gene matches. Germline V gives CDR1 SEHNR, CDR2 FQNEAQ (reference sequence). This CDR3 reads CASSQTSGVYNEQFF. CDR3 DNA: TGTGCCAGCAGCCAAACTAGCGGGGTCTACAATGAGCAGTTCTTC.

The rearrangement joins TRBV3-1 (or the pseudogene TRBV3-2) to TRBJ1-4, with 7 bases aligning to TRBD1. Germline trimming cut 4 bases from V and 3 bases from J; bases unmatched to any gene: 5. The CDR3 loop spans 15 amino acids. In germline, CDR1 is LGHDT, CDR2 YNNKEL (reference sequence). The CDR3 loop reads CASSPRDRSNEKLFF. The DNA of the CDR3 is TGTGCCAGCAGCCCGAGGGACAGATCTAATGAAAAACTGTTTTTT.

This chain links TRBV25-1 with TRBJ1-1; D is possibly TRBD1 (5 bases). Between the trimmed V and J ends, which lost 6 bases and 4 bases, there was a span of 15 bases. The length of the CDR3 is 14 residues. CDR1 and CDR2 (germline): MGHDK, SYGVNS. As DNA, the CDR3 is TGTGCCAGCAGACTAGGGCAGGGAGGCACTGAAGCTTTCTTT. Translation gives CASRLGQGGTEAFF. Full variable domain (remainder filled in from reference TRBV25-1 and TRBJ1-1): EADIYQTPRYLVIGTGKKITLECSQTMGHDKMYWYQQDPGMELHLIHYSYGVNSTEKGDLSSESTVSRIRTEHFPLTLESARPSHTSQYLCASRLGQGGTEAFFGQGTRLTVV.

The chain is built from TRBV6-5 and TRBJ1-1, with D maybe TRBD1 (5 bases). The V and J ends lost 0 bases and 10 bases respectively, with 15 bases between them. This CDR3 has 14 residues. CDR1 and CDR2 (germline): MNHEY, SVGAGI. This chain's CDR3 is CASSYSQGGLAAFF. The CDR3 nucleotides are TGTGCCAGCAGTTACTCCCAGGGAGGGTTGGCAGCTTTCTTT.

This chain connects TRBV27 to TRBJ2-2; TRBD1 matches at 10 bases. Trimming took 6 bases from V and 6 from J; bases not matched to a gene: 10. Germline loops: CDR1 MNHEY, CDR2 SMNVEV (reference sequence). The CDR3 extends over 16 amino acids. CDR3 DNA: TGTGCCAGCAGCCTTCCGGGACAGGGGTCATCCGGGGAGCTGTTTTTT. Protein product: CASSLPGQGSSGELFF.

V and J are TRBV5-8 and TRBJ1-2; weak D call: TRBD1 (6 bases). Trimming stripped 4 bases from V and 4 bases from J, with 20 bases between. Germline CDR1 reads SGHTS; CDR2 reads YDEGEE. This CDR3 contains 16 residues. The CDR3 is CASSRDGQTSTYGYTF. CDR3 in DNA: TGTGCCAGCAGCCGAGATGGACAGACTTCGACCTATGGCTACACCTTC.

The CDR3 reads CAWSVPGSTEAFF. The CDR3 nucleotides read TGTGCCTGGAGTGTACCCGGGTCCACTGAAGCTTTCTTT. The chain uses TRBV30 and TRBJ1-1; no reliable D call. Germline V lookup: CDR1 GTSNPN, CDR2 SVGIG (reference sequence). Trimming pared 0 bases from V and 4 bases from J, leaving 9 bases between. The CDR3 has 13 residues.

The rearrangement links TRBV5-8 to TRBJ2-7; 7 nucleotides match TRBD1. Germline V gene data show CDR1 as SGHTS and CDR2 as YDEGEE. CDR3 size: 14 residues. With V trimmed by 2 bases and J by 2 bases, 4 bases remained unmatched. The CDR3: CASSFQTGPYEQYF. In DNA, the CDR3 is TGTGCCAGCAGCTTTCAGACAGGGCCCTACGAGCAGTACTTC.

The rearrangement joins TRBV2 to TRBJ1-5, with D perhaps matching TRBD1 (6 bases). Per the germline V gene, CDR1 is SNHLY and CDR2 is FYNNEI. V shed 6 bases and J shed 1 base, with 19 bases lying between them. The CDR3 has 17 residues. The CDR3 nucleotides read TGTGCCAGCAGAAAGGTCCCCAGGGGTAGCAGCAATCAGCCCCAGCATTTT. Encoded protein: CASRKVPRGSSNQPQHF.

V is TRBV24-1 and J is TRBJ2-7; D ambiguous. This CDR3 is 13 amino acids long. The germline V gene has CDR1 KGHDR and CDR2 SFDVKD. With 4 bases removed from V and 2 bases from J, the gap between germline ends came to 8 bases. The CDR3 protein is CATSEGQTYEQYF. CDR3 nucleotide sequence: TGTGCCACCAGTGAGGGCCAAACCTACGAGCAGTACTTC.